This passage covers 22 T cell receptor beta chains from one sample sequenced in a study of CD8 T cells in Susac syndrome. Reverse transcription of roughly 0.5 to 1 ug RNA was performed with random hexamers. MiXCR, applied by TCRdb to the immunoSEQ multiplex PCR reads, yields one record per CDR3 protein. The sample lists 45,000 to 60,000 distinct CDR3 sequences, almost 95% occurring once. Sequenced input: CD8+ T cells from PBMCs. The receptor source for this set is a human donor in good health.

The chain has TRBV5-1 and TRBJ1-2; TRBD1 aligns across 10 bases. This CDR3 comprises 13 residues. CDR1 is SGHRS, CDR2 YFSETQ, per germline. V gave up 4 bases and J gave up 6 bases; unmatched junction bases: 3. In nucleotides, the CDR3 is TGCGCCAGCAGCGAAGGGACAGGGGATGGCTACACCTTC. It specifies CASSEGTGDGYTF.

Here the CDR3 reads CASSPNPGTSGSYEQYF. The CDR3, as DNA: TGTGCCAGCTCACCCAATCCCGGGACTAGCGGATCCTACGAGCAGTACTTC. The rearrangement uses TRBV18 and TRBJ2-7, with TRBD2 matching over 11 bases. After removal of 3 bases from V and 1 base from J, the junction contained 8 bases not matched to a gene. CDR3 length: 17 amino acids. CDR1 and CDR2 (germline): KGHSH, LQKENI.

This chain connects TRBV4-1 to TRBJ2-2, with D unclear. With 3 bases removed from V and 1 base from J, the gap between germline ends came to 0 bases. Germline V gives CDR1 MGHRA, CDR2 YSYEKL. This CDR3 contains 12 residues. CDR3 in DNA: TGCGCCAGCAGCCAGAACACCGGGGAGCTGTTTTTT. Residues: CASSQNTGELFF.

V usage is TRBV27 and J usage is TRBJ1-1; D not certain. The CDR3 extends over 16 amino acids. The V gene lost 0 bases and the J gene lost 1 base, with 12 bases spanning the gap. CDR1 and CDR2 from the germline V gene are MNHEY and SMNVEV (reference sequence). CDR3 in amino acids: CASSLSWVGWNTEAFF. The CDR3, as DNA: TGTGCCAGCAGTTTATCTTGGGTGGGATGGAACACTGAAGCTTTCTTT.

This clonotype was picked up one time. The gene calls are TRBV30 and TRBJ2-3; perhaps TRBD1 as D (6 bases). The CDR3 covers 16 residues. The germline V gene has CDR1 GTSNPN and CDR2 SVGIG (reference sequence). The V gene lost 2 bases and the J gene lost 7 bases, with 22 bases spanning the gap. The CDR3 spells CAWSPSQGWDGNTQYF. In nucleotides, the CDR3 is TGTGCCTGGAGTCCCTCACAGGGTTGGGATGGAAATACGCAGTATTTT.

The V call is TRBV7-9, the J call TRBJ2-7; possible D gene TRBD2, 5 bases. The CDR3 has 16 amino acids. Germline loops: CDR1 SEHNR, CDR2 FQNEAQ (reference sequence). V dropped 4 bases and J dropped 2 bases, with 18 bases sitting between them. The CDR3 DNA reads as TGTGCCAGCAGCTCGCGTGATCTTGGAGGAGCCTACGAGCAGTACTTC. This translates into CASSSRDLGGAYEQYF.

V is TRBV4-1 and J is TRBJ2-1; TRBD2 aligns across 8 bases. This CDR3 spans 16 amino acids. Germline V lookup: CDR1 MGHRA, CDR2 YSYEKL. V lost 0 bases and J lost 5; bases outside the gene matches: 6. CDR3 sequence (DNA): TGCGCCAGCAGCCAAGAGGTAGCGGGACCGAACAATGAGCAGTTCTTC. Amino acids: CASSQEVAGPNNEQFF.

The chain combines TRBV6-1 with TRBJ2-1, with 11 bases that match TRBD2. The CDR3 has 16 amino acids. J lost 4 bases, V lost 7 bases, and 9 bases had no gene match. The germline V gene has CDR1 MNHNS and CDR2 SASEGT. The CDR3 DNA reads as TGTGCCAGCACCCTTCTACGGACTAGCGGGTACAATGAGCAGTTCTTC. Protein sequence: CASTLLRTSGYNEQFF.

The CDR3 loop reads CASSQRSEDTGELFF. The CDR3 DNA is TGCGCCAGCAGCCAGAGGTCGGAGGACACCGGGGAGCTGTTTTTT. The V gene is TRBV4-1, the J gene TRBJ2-2; D possibly corresponds to TRBD2 (5 bases). Germline assignment: CDR1 MGHRA and CDR2 YSYEKL. The V gene lost 3 bases and the J gene lost 3 bases, with 11 bases spanning the gap. The CDR3 contains 15 residues.

This clonotype was picked up one time. V usage is TRBV6-1 and J usage is TRBJ2-1, with TRBD2 identical over 7 bases. After removal of 5 bases from V and 4 bases from J, the junction contained 11 bases not matched to a gene. CDR1 and CDR2 from the germline V gene are MNHNS and SASEGT. The CDR3 extends over 16 amino acids. In DNA form, the CDR3 reads TGTGCCAGCAGTAGATCGGCGGGAGTCTTTTACAATGAGCAGTTCTTC. As protein: CASSRSAGVFYNEQFF.

The V and J genes are TRBV30 and TRBJ1-5; D possibly corresponds to TRBD1 (6 bases). V was pared by 5 bases and J by 4 bases, with 15 bases between. The CDR3 is made up of 14 amino acids. Germline CDR1 GTSNPN, CDR2 SVGIG (reference sequence). CDR3 sequence: CAWGAGEPNQPQHF. CDR3 in DNA: TGTGCCTGGGGCGCAGGGGAGCCAAATCAGCCCCAGCATTTT.

The chain couples TRBV19 to TRBJ1-1; TRBD1 agrees at 7 bases. Trimming removed 5 bases from V and 6 bases from J; junction bases left unmatched: 9. The V gene's germline CDR1 is LNHDA and CDR2 SQIVND (reference sequence). The CDR3 has 14 residues. CDR3: CASSLGQGGAEAFF. The CDR3 nucleotides read TGTGCCAGTAGTCTTGGACAAGGGGGCGCTGAAGCTTTCTTT.

The genes are TRBV7-4 and TRBJ1-2; maybe TRBD1 (5 bases). Germline CDR1 and CDR2: SGHVT and SQSDAQ. Trimming cost V 2 bases and J 4 bases, with 17 bases left between them. The CDR3 runs 16 residues. The DNA of the CDR3 is TGTGCCAGCAGCTTACAGACAGCTCGAAAGACCTATGGCTACACCTTC. Protein sequence: CASSLQTARKTYGYTF. The variable domain in full, completed from reference TRBV7-4 and TRBJ1-2, reads GAGVSQSPRYKVAKRGRDVALRCDSISGHVTLYWYRQTLGQGSEVLTYSQSDAQRDKSGRPSGRFSAERPERSVSTLKIQRTEQGDSAVYLCASSLQTARKTYGYTFGSGTRLTVV.

The rearrangement joins TRBV7-2 to TRBJ2-7, with 9 bases fitting TRBD1. With 3 bases clipped from V and 3 bases from J, the junction kept 9 bases outside the gene matches. The CDR3 is 16 amino acids. Germline CDR1 is SGHTA and CDR2 is FQGNSA. The CDR3 DNA is TGTGCCAGCAGCTTGAGCCCCGAGACAGGGGGCTACGAGCAGTACTTC. Residues: CASSLSPETGGYEQYF.

The chain employs TRBV25-1 and TRBJ2-7; D is unresolved. This CDR3 is built from 15 residues. CDR1 and CDR2 from the germline V gene are MGHDK and SYGVNS. V lost 3 bases and J 3 bases, leaving 15 bases between the germline ends. As DNA, the CDR3 is TGTGCCAGCAGTGAGTGGCTTCATGATAGCTACGAGCAGTACTTC. Translated: CASSEWLHDSYEQYF.

This chain links TRBV20-1 with TRBJ2-2; D is unresolved. Germline loops: CDR1 DFQATT, CDR2 SNEGSKA (reference sequence). The CDR3 length is 15 residues. The V end lost 0 bases, the J end lost 2 bases, and 10 bases lay between the germline ends. The CDR3, as DNA: TGCAGTGCTAGAGATAAGAGGTCCAACACCGGGGAGCTGTTTTTT. As protein: CSARDKRSNTGELFF.

V usage is TRBV12-3 or TRBV12-4 and J usage is TRBJ2-3; TRBD1 matches at 7 bases. CDR3 length: 14 residues. V trimming: 7 bases; J trimming: 4 bases; junction bases outside the gene matches: 8. As DNA, the CDR3 is TGTGCCAGCACTGGACAGGAGGACCCAGATACGCAGTATTTT. Translating it yields CASTGQEDPDTQYF.

CDR3 loop: CASSQDRDRGSETQYF. CDR3 coding DNA: TGCGCCAGCAGCCAGGACCGGGACAGGGGGTCAGAGACCCAGTACTTC. The chain employs TRBV4-1 and TRBJ2-5; 11 bases match TRBD1. The CDR3 covers 16 residues. Trimming cost V 3 bases and J 4 bases; bases outside gene matches: 7. Per the germline V gene, CDR1 is MGHRA and CDR2 is YSYEKL.

This rearrangement joins TRBV11-2 to TRBJ2-3; D is ambiguous. Germline loops: CDR1 SGHAT, CDR2 FQNNGV. The V end was cut by 5 bases, the J end by 2 bases, with 11 bases between. The CDR3 has 14 residues. Here the CDR3 reads CASSQEQLTDTQYF. In DNA, the CDR3 is TGTGCCAGCAGCCAGGAACAGCTCACAGATACGCAGTATTTT.

The J gene is TRBJ2-1, the V gene TRBV7-2; 9 nucleotides align to TRBD2. CDR1 and CDR2 from the germline V gene are SGHTA and FQGNSA. The CDR3 consists of 15 residues. Losses at the gene ends were 6 bases for V and 7 bases for J; bases not matched to a gene: 10. CDR3 residues: CASSFLGLASNEQFF. The CDR3 nucleotides read TGTGCCAGCAGTTTCCTGGGACTAGCTTCAAATGAGCAGTTCTTC. Filled out from reference TRBV7-2 and TRBJ2-1, the complete variable domain reads GAGVSQSPSNKVTEKGKDVELRCDPISGHTALYWYRQSLGQGLEFLIYFQGNSAPDKSGLPSDRFSAERTGGSVSTLTIQRTQQEDSAVYLCASSFLGLASNEQFFGPGTRLTVL.

The chain couples TRBV4-2 to TRBJ2-5; TRBD1 aligns across 9 bases. After removal of 4 bases from V and 5 bases from J, the junction contained 8 bases not matched to a gene. The CDR3 covers 15 residues. Germline lookup yields CDR1 LGHNA and CDR2 YNFKEQ. The CDR3, as DNA: TGTGCCAGCAGCCCACAGGGGGCGAGTATTGAGACCCAGTACTTC. The encoded protein is CASSPQGASIETQYF.

Only one count was recorded for this clonotype. The chain joins TRBV7-9 to TRBJ1-1; a weak D match, TRBD1 (5 bases). V lost 4 bases and J lost 0, with 15 bases in between. CDR1 SEHNR and CDR2 FQNEAQ come from the germline V gene (reference sequence). This CDR3 comprises 16 residues. The CDR3 protein is CASSYTHGTVNTEAFF. CDR3 nucleotides: TGTGCCAGCAGCTATACTCACGGGACGGTGAACACTGAAGCTTTCTTT.